This TCR beta chain was retrieved from a study of shared clonotypes between healthy human individuals. CD45RO-negative CD8 cells positively selected for CCR7 made up the naive population, which excluded terminally differentiated effector memory CD45RA+ cells. The CDR3 spans 15 residues. J gave up 8 bases and V 3 bases, and 5 bases lay outside the gene matches. CDR1 is SGHTA and CDR2 is FQGNSA in the germline V gene. The table came from immunoSEQ multiplex PCR; TCRdb's copy has only in-frame clones and leaves some out. The sample has 650,000 to 800,000 clones, 92% seen once; the top ten hold 20% to 25%. As to this clone: Its antigen is unknown.

The study, taken as a whole, reports: Clonotypes that were shared across a handful of donors made up 4% to 6% of naive CD4 clonotypes.

What was sequenced was naive CD8+ T cells sorted from blood. This receptor was obtained from a man aged 30 to 39 in good health. The chain links TRBV7-2 to TRBJ2-1; TRBD2 matches at 12 bases. CDR3 nucleotide sequence: TGTGCCAGCAGCTTGACTAGCGGGAGTTCATATGAGCAGTTCTTC. This codes for CASSLTSGSSYEQFF.